A single sample gave rise to the 11 T cell receptor beta chains below, sequenced in a study of CD8+ T cells in alopecia areata. TCR sequencing used cDNA made by reverse transcription of extracted RNA. The table came from immunoSEQ multiplex PCR; TCRdb's copy has only in-frame clones and leaves some out. The table records 150,000 to 200,000 clones, 58% of them present only once. Treatment specified: oral pan-JAK inhibitor, 5-10 mg twice daily. Specimen: CD4+ T cells sorted from blood, collected at week 24, from a patient treated with tofacitinib. These receptors came from a human donor with alopecia areata.

The chain joins TRBV29-1 to TRBJ2-5, with 7 bases lining up with TRBD2. This CDR3 has 12 amino acids. In germline, CDR1 is SQVTM, CDR2 ANQGSEA. With V trimmed by 7 bases and J by 2 bases, 4 bases remained unmatched. DNA of the CDR3: TGCAGCGGGGGGGGACGGCAAGAGACCCAGTACTTC. Protein sequence: CSGGGRQETQYF.

As to this clone: Other DNA sequences in the sample encode the same CDR3. The chain recombines TRBV5-1 with TRBJ1-2; TRBD1 aligns across 8 bases. The CDR3 consists of 15 residues. Germline CDR1 reads SGHRS; CDR2 reads YFSETQ. J was trimmed by 1 base and V by 4 bases; bases with no gene match: 6. The CDR3 spells CASSLGQGSNYGYTF. As DNA, the CDR3 is TGCGCCAGCAGCCTAGGACAGGGTAGTAACTATGGCTACACCTTC. The full variable domain, in which reference TRBV5-1 and TRBJ1-2 provide the parts outside the CDR3, is KAGVTQTPRYLIKTRGQQVTLSCSPISGHRSVSWYQQTPGQGLQFLFEYFSETQRNKGNFPGRFSGRQFSNSRSEMNVSTLELGDSALYLCASSLGQGSNYGYTFGSGTRLTVV.

The gene calls are TRBV5-1 and TRBJ2-1; tentative D call: TRBD2 (6 bases). Trimming pared 4 bases from V and 5 bases from J, leaving 10 bases between. The CDR3 contains 13 residues. Germline assignment: CDR1 SGHRS and CDR2 YFSETQ. The CDR3 nucleotides read TGCGCCAGCAGCCGTCGCGGGAACAATGAGCAGTTCTTC. Amino acids: CASSRRGNNEQFF.

The genes are TRBV19 and TRBJ2-5; 8 bases match TRBD2. Germline trimming cut 9 bases from V and 5 bases from J; bases unmatched to any gene: 11. The CDR3 sequence is 14 residues long. The germline V gene encodes CDR1 LNHDA and CDR2 SQIVND (reference sequence). Written as DNA, the CDR3 is TGTGCCAGCCAAGACGGGAGGGCCCTCGAGACCCAGTACTTC. Translating gives CASQDGRALETQYF.

This clone has only a few counts. The V gene is TRBV19, the J gene TRBJ2-3; 7 bases line up with TRBD2. The ends lost 5 bases at V and 5 bases at J; junction bases unmatched: 10. Germline V gene data show CDR1 as LNHDA and CDR2 as SQIVND (reference sequence). The CDR3 totals 15 residues. This CDR3 is CASSASGGREDTQYF. CDR3 DNA: TGTGCCAGTAGTGCCTCTGGAGGGAGGGAAGATACGCAGTATTTT.

This clone has just a few counts. V gene TRBV7-2 combines with J gene TRBJ2-5; D is possibly TRBD2 (7 bases). Between the trimmed V and J ends, which lost 3 bases and 1 base, there was a span of 15 bases. Germline V gene lookup returns CDR1 SGHTA and CDR2 FQGNSA. CDR3 length equals 16 residues. The chain's CDR3 is CASSFSRGAVQETQYF. In DNA form, the CDR3 reads TGTGCCAGCAGCTTCTCCCGGGGGGCGGTCCAAGAGACCCAGTACTTC.

This chain joins TRBV30 and TRBJ2-5, with 7 positions matching TRBD2. The CDR3 has 15 amino acids. The junction had 14 bases not matched to a gene; V was cut back by 1 base and J by 9 bases. CDR1 and CDR2 (germline): GTSNPN, SVGIG (reference sequence). The CDR3 loop reads CAWSATDGWGGSQYF. In DNA form, the CDR3 reads TGTGCCTGGAGTGCAACTGACGGCTGGGGAGGGTCCCAGTACTTC. Full variable domain (remainder filled in from reference TRBV30 and TRBJ2-5): SQTIHQWPATLVQPVGSPLSLECTVEGTSNPNLYWYRQAAGRGLQLLFYSVGIGQISSEVPQNLSASRPQDRQFILSSKKLLLSDSGFYLCAWSATDGWGGSQYFGPGTRLLVL.

This chain uses TRBV4-1 with TRBJ1-1, with D tentatively TRBD1 (6 bases). Per germline, CDR1 MGHRA and CDR2 YSYEKL. This CDR3 is 15 amino acids long. V dropped 0 bases and J dropped 1 base, with 9 bases sitting between them. The CDR3 sequence: CASSQDRGRNTEAFF. The DNA for the CDR3 is TGCGCCAGCAGCCAAGACAGGGGACGGAACACTGAAGCTTTCTTT.

This chain links TRBV28 with TRBJ2-6; tentatively, D is TRBD2 (5 bases). The V end lost 6 bases, the J end lost 2 bases, and 17 bases lay between the germline ends. The germline V gene has CDR1 MDHEN and CDR2 SYDVKM. The CDR3 has 17 residues. As DNA, the CDR3 is TGTGCCAGCAGCGGAAGTCACCGGGAAGCTGGGGCCAACGTCCTGACTTTC. Its protein is CASSGSHREAGANVLTF.

V is TRBV2 and J is TRBJ2-5; D not resolved. CDR3 length: 14 amino acids. CDR1 is SNHLY and CDR2 is FYNNEI in the germline V gene. Trimming cost V 4 bases and J 2 bases, with 11 bases left between them. The CDR3 sequence is CASSVSRVQETQYF. CDR3 DNA: TGTGCCAGCAGTGTGAGCAGAGTACAAGAGACCCAGTACTTC.

This clone appeared many times. This sequence joins TRBV18 and TRBJ2-1, with 7 bases lining up with TRBD2. CDR1 is KGHSH and CDR2 is LQKENI in the germline V gene. Trimming took 1 base from V and 10 from J; bases not matched to a gene: 7. CDR3 length equals 14 residues. CDR3 nucleotides: TGTGCCAGCTCACCACAAGCGGGGAGCCTCGAGCAGTTCTTC. It is translated as CASSPQAGSLEQFF.